The 18 T cell receptor beta chains below all came from one sample that was sequenced in a study of blood T cell repertoires in COVID-19. The assay was immunoSEQ multiplex PCR, and TCRdb's table has in-frame clones only and misses some. The sample includes a few hundred thousand clones, nearly 90% seen only once; the top ten take about 2.1%. The sequenced material came from peripheral blood. The receptors stem from a woman aged 55-69 years with COVID-19, enrolled during active disease.

This chain links TRBV6-1 with TRBJ1-1, with D unresolved. CDR3 length equals 12 residues. The germline V and J ends were trimmed by 2 bases and 9 bases, with 10 bases remaining between them. CDR1 and CDR2 (germline): MNHNS, SASEGT. CDR3 loop: CASSEWPGQAFF. The CDR3 bases are TGTGCCAGCAGTGAATGGCCAGGTCAAGCTTTCTTT.

The chain links TRBV19 to TRBJ2-1; 9 bases line up with TRBD1. With 7 bases clipped from V and 1 base from J, the junction kept 5 bases outside the gene matches. Germline V lookup: CDR1 LNHDA, CDR2 SQIVND (reference sequence). The CDR3 spans 15 residues. The CDR3 spells CASTSQGASYNEQFF. CDR3 nucleotide sequence: TGTGCCAGTACTTCACAGGGGGCATCCTACAATGAGCAGTTCTTC.

V and J are TRBV19 and TRBJ1-6, with 7 bases lining up with TRBD1. Trimming removed 6 bases from V and 7 bases from J; junction bases left unmatched: 9. Germline CDR1 and CDR2: LNHDA and SQIVND (reference sequence). This CDR3 is 15 amino acids long. The CDR3 protein is CASSTPGQNNSPLHF. Here the CDR3 DNA reads TGTGCCAGTAGCACCCCGGGACAGAACAATTCACCCCTCCACTTT.

The chain carries TRBV7-9 and TRBJ1-4; 8 positions agree with TRBD1. V lost 5 bases to trimming and J lost 2 bases; unmatched junction nucleotides: 10. This CDR3 spans 17 amino acids. Germline V gene data show CDR1 as SEHNR and CDR2 as FQNEAQ (reference sequence). The CDR3 DNA reads as TGTGCCAGCAGCCACCAACGGGGACAGGCTACTAATGAAAAACTGTTTTTT. Translated: CASSHQRGQATNEKLFF.

The rearrangement uses TRBV6-2 or TRBV6-3 and TRBJ2-7; 8 nucleotides match TRBD1. V trimming: 5 bases; J trimming: 2 bases; junction bases outside the gene matches: 8. Germline loops: CDR1 MNHEY, CDR2 SVGEGT. This CDR3 has 15 residues. CDR3 in amino acids: CASSQLGQDTYEQYF. The CDR3 bases are TGTGCCAGCAGTCAATTGGGACAGGACACCTACGAGCAGTACTTC.

The sample holds a few counts of this clone. The rearrangement links TRBV5-6 to TRBJ1-1; D call uncertain. Trimming pared 4 bases from V and 6 bases from J, leaving 10 bases between. Per germline, CDR1 SGHDT and CDR2 YYEEEE. The CDR3 consists of 12 residues. In DNA, the CDR3 is TGTGCCAGCAGCCCTTCGGGTTCTGAAGCTTTCTTT. Translating gives CASSPSGSEAFF.

This clone was counted a single time. V usage is TRBV7-6 and J usage is TRBJ1-2; no clear D gene. Trimming stripped 6 bases from V and 1 base from J, with 15 bases between. The germline CDR1 and CDR2 sequences are SGHVS and FNYEAQ. The CDR3 covers 15 residues. DNA for the CDR3: TGTGCCAGCAGTAAAACGGGTACCGATAACTATGGCTACACCTTC. This encodes CASSKTGTDNYGYTF.

The rearrangement links TRBV19 to TRBJ2-5, with TRBD2 matching 12 bases. This CDR3 has 17 residues. V lost 3 bases and J lost 6; bases outside the gene matches: 11. The germline V gene encodes CDR1 LNHDA and CDR2 SQIVND (reference sequence). The DNA of the CDR3 is TGTGCCAGTAGTATGGCTAGCGGGGGGGCCGGGAGCAAGACCCAGTACTTC. Translating gives CASSMASGGAGSKTQYF.

This chain links TRBV7-8 with TRBJ1-5, with a possible D match to TRBD1 (6 bases). The CDR3 runs 14 residues. V lost 5 bases to trimming and J lost 7 bases, with 15 bases between them. The germline CDR1 and CDR2 sequences are SGHVS and FQNEAQ. CDR3: CASSPGGRRQPQHF. As DNA, the CDR3 is TGTGCCAGCAGCCCGGGGGGCCGAAGGCAGCCCCAGCATTTT.

The rearrangement uses TRBV7-9 and TRBJ1-5, with D unresolved. Germline CDR1 SEHNR, CDR2 FQNEAQ (reference sequence). V was clipped by 6 bases and J by 9 bases, with 15 bases between them. The CDR3 totals 13 residues. CDR3 region: CASSNRPGVPQHF. The CDR3, as DNA: TGTGCCAGCAGTAACCGACCCGGAGTGCCCCAGCATTTT. Full variable domain (missing parts from reference TRBV7-9 and TRBJ1-5): DTGVSQNPRHKITKRGQNVTFRCDPISEHNRLYWYRQTLGQGPEFLTYFQNEAQLEKSRLLSDRFSAERPKGSFSTLEIQRTEQGDSAMYLCASSNRPGVPQHFGDGTRLSIL.

The genes are TRBV7-7 and TRBJ2-1; 10 nucleotides line up with TRBD1. Per germline, CDR1 SSHAT and CDR2 FNYEAQ (reference sequence). This CDR3 comprises 15 residues. After removal of 2 bases from V and 7 bases from J, the junction contained 5 bases not matched to a gene. The CDR3 DNA is TGTGCCAGCAGCTTATACGGACAGGGGGAAAATGAGCAGTTCTTC. Its protein is CASSLYGQGENEQFF.

This clone was seen only once. This chain connects TRBV4-1 to TRBJ1-4; 12 positions agree with TRBD1. Trimming at V came to 7 bases and at J to 8 bases, leaving 8 bases not matched to a gene. Germline values: CDR1 MGHRA, CDR2 YSYEKL. The CDR3 loop spans 15 amino acids. CDR3 protein: CASTEFGTGGEKLFF. The CDR3 nucleotides are TGCGCCAGCACCGAATTTGGGACAGGGGGCGAAAAACTGTTTTTT.

This rearrangement joins TRBV7-2 to TRBJ2-7; 8 bases map to TRBD2. CDR1 and CDR2 from the germline V gene are SGHTA and FQGNSA. This CDR3 spans 18 amino acids. V lost 1 base to trimming and J lost 0 bases; unmatched junction nucleotides: 11. Written as DNA, the CDR3 is TGTGCCAGCAGCTTAGTTTCCGGCGGGGGGCCCTCCTCCTACGAGCAGTACTTC. It yields the protein CASSLVSGGGPSSYEQYF.

The chain couples TRBV7-2 to TRBJ2-1, with unresolved D. The germline V and J ends were trimmed by 2 bases and 3 bases, with 2 bases remaining between them. The CDR3 extends over 12 amino acids. From germline, CDR1 is SGHTA and CDR2 FQGNSA. For the CDR3, the DNA is TGTGCCAGCAGCTTATACTACAATGAGCAGTTCTTC. This encodes CASSLYYNEQFF.

The chain has TRBV18 and TRBJ1-1; D may be TRBD1 (6 bases). This CDR3 comprises 14 residues. The V gene's germline CDR1 is KGHSH and CDR2 LQKENI. Between the trimmed V and J ends, which lost 2 bases and 4 bases, there was a span of 11 bases. CDR3 sequence (DNA): TGTGCCAGCTCACCAAACGGGGGGCTCACTGAAGCTTTCTTT. Translating gives CASSPNGGLTEAFF.

The gene calls are TRBV6-2 or TRBV6-3 and TRBJ2-7; D gene unclear. The V gene's germline CDR1 is MNHEY and CDR2 SVGEGT. V was shortened by 2 bases and J by 0 bases, with 5 bases between the two germline ends. There are 13 residues in the CDR3. The CDR3 sequence: CASSYTGSYEQYF. Here the CDR3 DNA reads TGTGCCAGCAGTTACACGGGCTCCTACGAGCAGTACTTC.

The V gene is TRBV7-6, the J gene TRBJ2-2; 10 bases fit TRBD1. Germline CDR1 and CDR2: SGHVS and FNYEAQ. The J segment lost 4 bases and the V segment lost 5 bases, leaving 7 bases of the junction unmatched. The CDR3 totals 16 residues. CDR3 sequence: CASSPRGDRGTGELFF. The CDR3 DNA is TGTGCCAGCAGCCCGCGCGGGGACAGGGGCACCGGGGAGCTGTTTTTT.

The rearrangement joins TRBV5-6 to TRBJ2-2; D remains unclear. The V and J ends lost 1 base and 6 bases respectively, with 7 bases between them. The germline V gene encodes CDR1 SGHDT and CDR2 YYEEEE. This CDR3 is built from 13 residues. CDR3: CASSLSTPGELFF. The CDR3 DNA sequence: TGTGCCAGCAGCTTGAGTACACCCGGGGAGCTGTTTTTT.